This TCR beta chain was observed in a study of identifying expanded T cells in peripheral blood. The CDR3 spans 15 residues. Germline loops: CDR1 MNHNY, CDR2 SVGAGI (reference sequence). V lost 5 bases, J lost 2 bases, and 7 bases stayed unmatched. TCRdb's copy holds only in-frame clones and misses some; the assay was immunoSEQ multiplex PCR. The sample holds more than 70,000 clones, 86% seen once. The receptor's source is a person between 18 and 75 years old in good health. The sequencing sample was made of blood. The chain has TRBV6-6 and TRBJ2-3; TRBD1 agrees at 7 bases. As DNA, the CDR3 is TGTGCCAGCAGTACCGGGACAGCTTTCACAGATACGCAGTATTTT. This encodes CASSTGTAFTDTQYF.